The 3 T cell receptor beta chains below come from one sample, sequenced in a study of cytomegalovirus exposure and HLA in healthy donors. PCR employed 60 Vbeta and 13 Jbeta primers. Using immunoSEQ multiplex PCR, the repertoire was profiled, and TCRdb retains in-frame clones only, with some absent. This table holds more than 75,000 clones, around 79% found once. Specimen: PBMCs. These TCRs come from a woman between 35 and 50 years old in good health and CMV-seropositive.

The chain couples TRBV6-5 to TRBJ1-5; a possible D gene is TRBD1 (5 bases). Germline CDR1 MNHEY, CDR2 SVGAGI. V shed 5 bases and J shed 4 bases, with 12 bases lying between them. The CDR3 has 14 residues. The DNA for the CDR3 is TGTGCCAGCAGTCTCCAGGGAACAAATCAGCCCCAGCATTTT. Residues: CASSLQGTNQPQHF.

V and J are TRBV28 and TRBJ2-7, with a tentative D call TRBD1 (5 bases). V was clipped by 5 bases and J by 1 base, with 9 bases between them. Looked up from germline, CDR1 is MDHEN and CDR2 is SYDVKM. This CDR3 contains 13 residues. The CDR3 sequence: CASSQHRSYEQYF. The CDR3 DNA reads as TGTGCCAGCAGTCAGCACAGGTCCTACGAGCAGTACTTC.

The V and J genes are TRBV10-3 and TRBJ2-1; TRBD2 agrees at 11 bases. J was trimmed by 4 bases and V by 8 bases; bases with no gene match: 4. Germline loops: CDR1 ENHRY, CDR2 SYGVKD. This CDR3 spans 14 amino acids. CDR3 bases: TGTGCCATCTCCGGGACTAGCGGATACAATGAGCAGTTCTTC. Its protein is CAISGTSGYNEQFF.